Below are 11 T cell receptor beta chains sequenced from a single sample in a study of blood T cell repertoires in COVID-19. Measured with immunoSEQ multiplex PCR; TCRdb has only the in-frame clones, and not every one. This table holds some 390,000 clones, 75% to 90% found once. The sequenced material came from PBMCs or T cells enriched from blood (not recorded which). The receptors stem from a young man who had recovered from COVID-19.

The rearrangement joins TRBV7-8 to TRBJ2-1, with 7 positions matching TRBD2. Germline CDR1 SGHVS, CDR2 FQNEAQ. Trimming cost V 2 bases and J 0 bases; bases outside gene matches: 10. This CDR3 comprises 18 residues. CDR3 coding DNA: TGTGCCAGCAGCTTAAGAACAAAGCGGGGCAGCTCCTACAATGAGCAGTTCTTC. Encoded protein: CASSLRTKRGSSYNEQFF.

The chain employs TRBV3-1 (or the pseudogene TRBV3-2) and TRBJ1-6; tentatively, D is TRBD1 (6 bases). The V end lost 0 bases, the J end lost 5 bases, and 17 bases lay between the germline ends. Germline assignment: CDR1 LGHDT and CDR2 YNNKEL (reference sequence). The CDR3 extends over 18 amino acids. The CDR3 nucleotides read TGTGCCAGCAGCCAAGAGGGGCTGGTACAGGGAAATAATTCACCCCTCCACTTT. It yields the protein CASSQEGLVQGNNSPLHF.

This sequence joins TRBV6-6 and TRBJ2-3; D is perhaps TRBD2 (6 bases). V was trimmed by 7 bases and J by 3 bases, leaving 17 bases between them. From germline, CDR1 is MNHNY and CDR2 SVGAGI (reference sequence). The CDR3 covers 15 residues. The CDR3 sequence: CASTIGWAGTDTQYF. The CDR3 DNA sequence: TGTGCCAGCACCATAGGGTGGGCGGGAACAGATACGCAGTATTTT.

The chain employs TRBV7-9 and TRBJ2-1, with D maybe TRBD2 (6 bases). CDR1 and CDR2 from the germline V gene are SEHNR and FQNEAQ (reference sequence). The CDR3 consists of 15 residues. V lost 4 bases and J 9 bases, leaving 19 bases between the germline ends. The CDR3 loop reads CASSSYSGVVGEQFF. The CDR3 DNA follows: TGTGCCAGCAGCTCCTACTCGGGAGTGGTCGGTGAGCAGTTCTTC.

CDR3: CASTEPGQGRWGEKLFF. CDR3 DNA: TGCGCCAGCACCGAGCCGGGACAGGGTCGGTGGGGTGAAAAACTGTTTTTT. The J gene is TRBJ1-4, the V gene TRBV10-2; 9 bases map to TRBD1. This CDR3 is built from 17 residues. Germline lookup yields CDR1 WSHSY and CDR2 SAAADI. V lost 7 bases, J lost 7 bases, and 16 bases stayed unmatched.

This sequence joins TRBV27 and TRBJ1-2, with D possibly being TRBD1 (6 bases). The CDR3 is made up of 14 amino acids. Germline CDR1 reads MNHEY; CDR2 reads SMNVEV (reference sequence). V was trimmed by 1 base and J by 6 bases, leaving 12 bases between them. The CDR3 DNA follows: TGTGCCAGCAGTTTATTGCAGGGGAGAAATGGCTACACCTTC. Encoded protein: CASSLLQGRNGYTF.

This rearrangement joins TRBV7-2 to TRBJ2-7; D may be TRBD2 (6 bases). V was shortened by 5 bases and J by 0 bases, with 14 bases between the two germline ends. Germline V gene sequence: CDR1 SGHTA, CDR2 FQGNSA. The length of the CDR3 is 15 residues. The CDR3 loop reads CASSPIAGLSYEQYF. The DNA of the CDR3 is TGTGCCAGCAGCCCAATTGCGGGGCTCTCCTACGAGCAGTACTTC.

The J gene is TRBJ1-1, the V gene TRBV28, with TRBD1 matching over 9 bases. In germline, CDR1 is MDHEN, CDR2 SYDVKM. The CDR3 consists of 19 residues. Germline trimming cut 4 bases from V and 6 bases from J; bases unmatched to any gene: 21. In DNA form, the CDR3 reads TGTGCCAGCAGTTCCAGCCCCGGGACAGGGTTCATTGAGGGGCCTGAAGCTTTCTTT. Translated: CASSSSPGTGFIEGPEAFF.

The V call is TRBV5-1, the J call TRBJ2-1; 9 nucleotides line up with TRBD2. Looked up from germline, CDR1 is SGHRS and CDR2 is YFSETQ. The CDR3 length is 13 residues. J gave up 10 bases and V 0 bases, and 2 bases lay outside the gene matches. The CDR3 DNA is TGCGCCAGCAGCTTGGGGCTAGCGGGGGAGCAGTTCTTC. This codes for CASSLGLAGEQFF.

V usage is TRBV9 and J usage is TRBJ2-2, with 8 bases identical to TRBD2. Germline CDR1 reads SGDLS; CDR2 reads YYNGEE. The CDR3 spans 16 residues. V was pared by 1 base and J by 4 bases, with 6 bases of the junction left unmatched. The CDR3 sequence is CASSVSGRVGTGELFF. In nucleotides, the CDR3 is TGTGCCAGCAGCGTATCCGGGAGGGTCGGCACCGGGGAGCTGTTTTTT.

The CDR3 DNA follows: TGTGCCAGCAGCTTACAGGGACTTAACACAGATACGCAGTATTTT. It yields the protein CASSLQGLNTDTQYF. The V call is TRBV7-8, the J call TRBJ2-3, with D perhaps TRBD2 (6 bases). Germline values: CDR1 SGHVS, CDR2 FQNEAQ. This CDR3 has 15 residues. V was trimmed by 2 bases and J by 2 bases, leaving 11 bases between them.